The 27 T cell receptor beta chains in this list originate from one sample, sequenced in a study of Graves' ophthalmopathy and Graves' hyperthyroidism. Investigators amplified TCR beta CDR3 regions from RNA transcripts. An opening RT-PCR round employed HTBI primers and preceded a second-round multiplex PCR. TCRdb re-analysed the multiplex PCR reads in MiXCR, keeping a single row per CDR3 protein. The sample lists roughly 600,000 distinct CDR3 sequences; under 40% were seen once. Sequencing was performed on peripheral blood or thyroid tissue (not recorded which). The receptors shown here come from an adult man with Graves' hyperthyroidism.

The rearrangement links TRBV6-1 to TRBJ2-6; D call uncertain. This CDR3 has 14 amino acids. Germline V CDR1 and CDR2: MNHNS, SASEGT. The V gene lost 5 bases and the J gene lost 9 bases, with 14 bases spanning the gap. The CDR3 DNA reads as TGTGCCAGCAGTTACGCCCTGCTGGACAACGTCCTGACTTTC. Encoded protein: CASSYALLDNVLTF.

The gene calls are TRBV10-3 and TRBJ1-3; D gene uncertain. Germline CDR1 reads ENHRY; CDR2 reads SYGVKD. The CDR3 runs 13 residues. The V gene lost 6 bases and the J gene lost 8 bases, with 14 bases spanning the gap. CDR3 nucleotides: TGTGCCATCAGAGTGATTGGGGTTGACACCATATATTTT. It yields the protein CAIRVIGVDTIYF.

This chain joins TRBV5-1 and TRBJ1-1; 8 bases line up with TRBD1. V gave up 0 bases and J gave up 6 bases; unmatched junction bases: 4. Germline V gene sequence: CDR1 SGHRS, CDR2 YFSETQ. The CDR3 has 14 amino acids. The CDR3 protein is CASSLDPGGSEAFF. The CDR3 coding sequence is TGCGCCAGCAGCTTGGATCCAGGGGGCTCTGAAGCTTTCTTT.

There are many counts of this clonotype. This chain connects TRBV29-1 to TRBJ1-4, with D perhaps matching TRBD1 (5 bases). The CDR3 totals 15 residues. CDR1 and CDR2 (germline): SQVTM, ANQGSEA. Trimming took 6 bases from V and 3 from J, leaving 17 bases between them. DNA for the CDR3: TGCAGCGTAAATGAACGGGGGGACCCTAATGAAAAACTGTTTTTT. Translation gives CSVNERGDPNEKLFF.

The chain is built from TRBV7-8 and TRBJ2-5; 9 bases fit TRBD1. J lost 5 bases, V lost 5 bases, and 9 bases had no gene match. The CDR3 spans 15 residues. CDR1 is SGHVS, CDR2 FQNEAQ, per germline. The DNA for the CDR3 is TGTGCCAGCAGCATCCTCCGGGACAGGGAGGAGACCCAGTACTTC. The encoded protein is CASSILRDREETQYF.

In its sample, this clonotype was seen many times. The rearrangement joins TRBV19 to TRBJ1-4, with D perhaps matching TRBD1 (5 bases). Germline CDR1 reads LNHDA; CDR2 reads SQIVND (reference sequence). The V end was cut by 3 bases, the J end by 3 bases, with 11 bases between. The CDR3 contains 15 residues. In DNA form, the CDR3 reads TGTGCCAGTAGTATGGGATCAGGGTCTAATGAAAAACTGTTTTTT. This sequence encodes CASSMGSGSNEKLFF.

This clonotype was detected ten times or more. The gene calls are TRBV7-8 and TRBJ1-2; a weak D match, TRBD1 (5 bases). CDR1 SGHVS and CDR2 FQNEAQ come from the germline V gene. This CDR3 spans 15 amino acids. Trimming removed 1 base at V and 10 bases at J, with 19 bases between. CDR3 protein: CASSLGARRGSDYTF. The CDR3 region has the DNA TGTGCCAGCAGCTTAGGGGCTCGACGGGGGTCGGACTACACCTTC.

CDR3 in DNA: TGCAGTGCCGTATCCCCGGGACTAGCGGTTACAATGAATCAGTTCTTC. Translating it yields CSAVSPGLAVTMNQFF. The rearrangement joins TRBV20-1 to TRBJ2-1; 11 positions agree with TRBD2. Per germline, CDR1 DFQATT and CDR2 SNEGSKA (reference sequence). With 6 bases clipped from V and 13 bases from J, the junction kept 20 bases outside the gene matches. This CDR3 spans 16 amino acids.

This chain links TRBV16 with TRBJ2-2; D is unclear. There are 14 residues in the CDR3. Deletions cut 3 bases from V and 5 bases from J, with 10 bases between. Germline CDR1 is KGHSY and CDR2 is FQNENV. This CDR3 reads CASSQVIGTGELFF. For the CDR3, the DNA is TGTGCCAGCAGCCAGGTCATCGGGACCGGGGAGCTGTTTTTT.

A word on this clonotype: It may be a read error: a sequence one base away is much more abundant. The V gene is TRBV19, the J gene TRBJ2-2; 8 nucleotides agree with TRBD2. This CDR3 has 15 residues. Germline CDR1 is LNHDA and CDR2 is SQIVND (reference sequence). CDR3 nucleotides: TGTTCCAGTAGTGTAGGGACTAGGAACACCGGGGAGCTGTTTTTT. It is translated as CSSSVGTRNTGELFF.

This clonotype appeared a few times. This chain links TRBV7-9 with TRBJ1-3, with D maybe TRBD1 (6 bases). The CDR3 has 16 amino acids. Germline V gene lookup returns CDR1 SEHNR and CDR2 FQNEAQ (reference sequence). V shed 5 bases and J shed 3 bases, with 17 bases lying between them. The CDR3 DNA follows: TGTGCCAGCAGCCAAGGTCGGGGGGCGATTGGAAACACCATATATTTT. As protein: CASSQGRGAIGNTIYF. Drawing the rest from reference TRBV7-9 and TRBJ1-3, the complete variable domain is DTGVSQNPRHKITKRGQNVTFRCDPISEHNRLYWYRQTLGQGPEFLTYFQNEAQLEKSRLLSDRFSAERPKGSFSTLEIQRTEQGDSAMYLCASSQGRGAIGNTIYFGEGSWLTVV.

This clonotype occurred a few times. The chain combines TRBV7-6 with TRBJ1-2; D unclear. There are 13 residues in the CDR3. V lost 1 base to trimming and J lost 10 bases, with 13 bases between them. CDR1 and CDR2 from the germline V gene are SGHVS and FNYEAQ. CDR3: CASSLGLAADYTF. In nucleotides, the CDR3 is TGTGCCAGCAGCTTAGGGTTGGCGGCAGACTACACCTTC.

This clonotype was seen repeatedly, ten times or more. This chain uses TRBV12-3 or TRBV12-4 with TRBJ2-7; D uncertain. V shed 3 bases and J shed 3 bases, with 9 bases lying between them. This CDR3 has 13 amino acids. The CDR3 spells CASSFGQLYEQYF. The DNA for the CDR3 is TGTGCCAGCAGTTTCGGGCAGCTCTACGAGCAGTACTTC.

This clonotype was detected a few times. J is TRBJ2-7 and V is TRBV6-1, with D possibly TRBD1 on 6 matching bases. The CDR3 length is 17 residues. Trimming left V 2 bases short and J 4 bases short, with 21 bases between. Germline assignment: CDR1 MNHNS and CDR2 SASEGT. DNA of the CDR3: TGTGCCAGCAGTGAATATGGGGGCCGCCCCTCTCCTTACGAGCAGTACTTC. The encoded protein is CASSEYGGRPSPYEQYF.

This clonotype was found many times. CDR3 protein: CASSSFGGSTEAFF. CDR3 DNA sequence: TGTGCCAGCAGCTCGTTCGGGGGATCCACTGAAGCTTTCTTT. The V gene is TRBV7-9, the J gene TRBJ1-1, with D possibly TRBD1 on 5 matching bases. CDR1 and CDR2 (germline): SEHNR, FQNEAQ (reference sequence). V was clipped by 4 bases and J by 4 bases, with 13 bases between them. The CDR3 is 14 amino acids.

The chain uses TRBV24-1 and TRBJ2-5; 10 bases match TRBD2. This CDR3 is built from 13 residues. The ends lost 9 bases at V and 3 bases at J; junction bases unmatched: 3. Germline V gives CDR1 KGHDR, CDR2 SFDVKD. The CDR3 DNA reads TGTGCCACCGCTCTAGCGGGGGAAGAGACCCAGTACTTC. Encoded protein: CATALAGEETQYF.

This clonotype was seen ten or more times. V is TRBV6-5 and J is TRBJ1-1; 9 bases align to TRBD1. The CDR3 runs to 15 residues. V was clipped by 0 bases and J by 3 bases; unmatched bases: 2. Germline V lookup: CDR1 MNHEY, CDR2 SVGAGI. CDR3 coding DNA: TGTGCCAGCAGTTACTCGACAGGGGGACACACTGAAGCTTTCTTT. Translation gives CASSYSTGGHTEAFF.

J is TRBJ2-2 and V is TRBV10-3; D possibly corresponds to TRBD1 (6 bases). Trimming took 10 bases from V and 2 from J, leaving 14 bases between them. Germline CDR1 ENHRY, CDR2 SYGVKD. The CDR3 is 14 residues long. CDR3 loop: CASRGTSNTGELFF. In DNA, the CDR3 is TGTGCCAGCAGGGGCACAAGTAACACCGGGGAGCTGTTTTTT.

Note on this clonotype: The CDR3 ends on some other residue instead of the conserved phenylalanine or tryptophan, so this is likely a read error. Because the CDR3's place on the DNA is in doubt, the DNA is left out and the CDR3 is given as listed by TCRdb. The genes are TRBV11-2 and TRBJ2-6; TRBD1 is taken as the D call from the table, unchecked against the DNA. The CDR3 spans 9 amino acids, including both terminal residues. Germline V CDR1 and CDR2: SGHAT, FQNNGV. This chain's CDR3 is CASSLGTGT.

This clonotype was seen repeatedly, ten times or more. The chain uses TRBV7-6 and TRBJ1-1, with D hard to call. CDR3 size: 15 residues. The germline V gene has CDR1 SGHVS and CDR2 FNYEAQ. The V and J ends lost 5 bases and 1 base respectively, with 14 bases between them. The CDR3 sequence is CASSPYRGSNTEAFF. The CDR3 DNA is TGTGCCAGCAGCCCTTATCGGGGATCGAACACTGAAGCTTTCTTT. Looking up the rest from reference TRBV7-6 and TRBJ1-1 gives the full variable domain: GAGVSQSPRYKVTKRGQDVALRCDPISGHVSLYWYRQALGQGPEFLTYFNYEAQQDKSGLPNDRFSAERPEGSISTLTIQRTEQRDSAMYRCASSPYRGSNTEAFFGQGTRLTVV.

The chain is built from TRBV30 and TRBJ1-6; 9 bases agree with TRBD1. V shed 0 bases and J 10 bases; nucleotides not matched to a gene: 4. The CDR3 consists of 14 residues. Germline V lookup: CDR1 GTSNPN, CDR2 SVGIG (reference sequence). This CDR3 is CAWSVQGAGSPLHF. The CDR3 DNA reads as TGTGCCTGGAGTGTACAGGGGGCTGGATCACCCCTCCACTTT.

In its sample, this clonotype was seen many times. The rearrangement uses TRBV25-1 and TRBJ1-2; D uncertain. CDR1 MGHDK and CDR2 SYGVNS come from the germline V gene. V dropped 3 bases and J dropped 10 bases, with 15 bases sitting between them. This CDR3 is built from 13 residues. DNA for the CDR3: TGTGCCAGCAGTGAGAGACCTGGAGATGACTACACCTTC. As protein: CASSERPGDDYTF.

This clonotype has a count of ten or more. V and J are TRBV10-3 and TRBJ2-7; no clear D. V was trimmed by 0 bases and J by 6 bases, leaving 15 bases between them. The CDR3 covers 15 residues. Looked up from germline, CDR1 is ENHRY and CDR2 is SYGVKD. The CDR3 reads CAISESAIKVGEQYF. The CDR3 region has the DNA TGTGCCATCAGTGAGTCGGCGATAAAGGTCGGCGAGCAGTACTTC.

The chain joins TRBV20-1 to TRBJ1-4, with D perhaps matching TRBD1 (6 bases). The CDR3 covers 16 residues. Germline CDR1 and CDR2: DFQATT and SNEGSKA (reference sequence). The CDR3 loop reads CSVAVAGGHNNEKLFF. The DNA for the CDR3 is TGCAGCGTTGCGGTAGCGGGGGGGCATAACAATGAAAAACTGTTTTTT.

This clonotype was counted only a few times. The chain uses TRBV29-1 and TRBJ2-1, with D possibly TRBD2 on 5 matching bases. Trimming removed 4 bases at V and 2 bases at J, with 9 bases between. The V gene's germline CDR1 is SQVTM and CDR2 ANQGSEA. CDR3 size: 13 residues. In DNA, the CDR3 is TGCAGCGTTGGTGGGAGTCCCTACAATGAGCAGTTCTTC. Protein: CSVGGSPYNEQFF.

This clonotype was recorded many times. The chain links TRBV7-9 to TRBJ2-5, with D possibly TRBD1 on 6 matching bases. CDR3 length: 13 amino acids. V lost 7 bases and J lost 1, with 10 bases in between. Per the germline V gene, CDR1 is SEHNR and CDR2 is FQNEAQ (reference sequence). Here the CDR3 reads CASNHRVQETQYF. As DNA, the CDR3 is TGTGCCAGCAACCACAGGGTCCAAGAGACCCAGTACTTC.

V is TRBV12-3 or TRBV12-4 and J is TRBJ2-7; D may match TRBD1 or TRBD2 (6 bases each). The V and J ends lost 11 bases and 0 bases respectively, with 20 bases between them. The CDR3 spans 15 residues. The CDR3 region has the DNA TGTGCCTGGAGTGTAATCGGGGGCCCCTCCTACGAGCAGTACTTC. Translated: CAWSVIGGPSYEQYF.